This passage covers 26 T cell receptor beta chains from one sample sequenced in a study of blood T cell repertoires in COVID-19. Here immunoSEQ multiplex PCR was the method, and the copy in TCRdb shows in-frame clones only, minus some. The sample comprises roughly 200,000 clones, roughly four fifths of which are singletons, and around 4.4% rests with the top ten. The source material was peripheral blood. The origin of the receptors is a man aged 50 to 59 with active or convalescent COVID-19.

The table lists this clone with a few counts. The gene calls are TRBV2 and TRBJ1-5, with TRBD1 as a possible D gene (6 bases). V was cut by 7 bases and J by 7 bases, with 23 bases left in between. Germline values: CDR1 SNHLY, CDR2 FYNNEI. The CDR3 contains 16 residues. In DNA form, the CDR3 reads TGTGCCAGCACCGTAAGACAGGCGCTGGCCGGGCAGCCCCAGCATTTT. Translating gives CASTVRQALAGQPQHF.

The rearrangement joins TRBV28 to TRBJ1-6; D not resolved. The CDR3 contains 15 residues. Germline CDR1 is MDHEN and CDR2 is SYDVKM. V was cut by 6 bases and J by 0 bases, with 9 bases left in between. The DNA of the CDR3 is TGTGCCAGCAGCCAATTCGGCTCCTATAATTCACCCCTCCACTTT. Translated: CASSQFGSYNSPLHF.

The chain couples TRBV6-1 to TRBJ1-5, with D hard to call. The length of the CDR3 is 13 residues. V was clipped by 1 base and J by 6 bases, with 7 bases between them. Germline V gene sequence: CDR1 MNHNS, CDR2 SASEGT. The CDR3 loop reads CASSEGERQPQHF. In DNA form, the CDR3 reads TGTGCCAGCAGTGAAGGGGAGCGTCAGCCCCAGCATTTT.

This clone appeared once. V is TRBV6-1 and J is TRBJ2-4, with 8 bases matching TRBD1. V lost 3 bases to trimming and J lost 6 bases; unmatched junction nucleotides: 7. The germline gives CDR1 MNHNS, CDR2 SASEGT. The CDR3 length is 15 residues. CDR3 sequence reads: CASSDMDRDGNIQYF. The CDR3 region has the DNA TGTGCCAGCAGTGATATGGACAGGGATGGAAACATTCAGTACTTC.

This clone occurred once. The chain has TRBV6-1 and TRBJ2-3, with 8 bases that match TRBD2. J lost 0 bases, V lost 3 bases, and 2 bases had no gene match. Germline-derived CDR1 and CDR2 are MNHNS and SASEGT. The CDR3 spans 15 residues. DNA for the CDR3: TGTGCCAGCAGTGATCGGGGGGGGAGCACAGATACGCAGTATTTT. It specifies CASSDRGGSTDTQYF.

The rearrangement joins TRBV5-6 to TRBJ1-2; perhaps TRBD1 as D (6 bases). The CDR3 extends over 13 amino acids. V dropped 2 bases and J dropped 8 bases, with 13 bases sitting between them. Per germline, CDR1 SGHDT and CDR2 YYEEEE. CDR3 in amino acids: CASSLGQGHGYTF. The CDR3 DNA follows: TGTGCCAGCAGCTTAGGCCAGGGACACGGCTACACCTTC.

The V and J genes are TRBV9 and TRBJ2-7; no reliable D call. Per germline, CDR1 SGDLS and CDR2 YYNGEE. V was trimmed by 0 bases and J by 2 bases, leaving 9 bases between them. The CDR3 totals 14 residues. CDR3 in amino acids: CASSVDVGPYEQYF. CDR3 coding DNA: TGTGCCAGCAGCGTAGACGTGGGCCCCTACGAGCAGTACTTC.

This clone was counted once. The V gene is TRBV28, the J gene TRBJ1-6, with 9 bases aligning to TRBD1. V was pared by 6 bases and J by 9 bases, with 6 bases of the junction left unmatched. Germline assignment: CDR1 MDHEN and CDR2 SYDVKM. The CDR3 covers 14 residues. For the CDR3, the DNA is TGTGCCAGCAGGCCGGGACAGGGATTTTCACCCCTCCACTTT. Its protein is CASRPGQGFSPLHF.

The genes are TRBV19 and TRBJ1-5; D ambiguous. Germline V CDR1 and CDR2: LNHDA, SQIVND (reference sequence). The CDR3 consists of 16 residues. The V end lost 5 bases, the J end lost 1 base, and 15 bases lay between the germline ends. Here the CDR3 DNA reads TGTGCCAGTAGTCCCCGGGGAGGGTTAAGCAATCAGCCCCAGCATTTT. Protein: CASSPRGGLSNQPQHF.

This chain's CDR3 is CASSLSVVIYSNQPQHF. In DNA form, the CDR3 reads TGTGCCAGCAGTTTATCGGTAGTAATTTATAGCAATCAGCCCCAGCATTTT. The rearrangement joins TRBV28 to TRBJ1-5; D unclear. CDR3 size: 17 residues. The V gene's germline CDR1 is MDHEN and CDR2 SYDVKM. V lost 1 base and J lost 0, with 13 bases in between.

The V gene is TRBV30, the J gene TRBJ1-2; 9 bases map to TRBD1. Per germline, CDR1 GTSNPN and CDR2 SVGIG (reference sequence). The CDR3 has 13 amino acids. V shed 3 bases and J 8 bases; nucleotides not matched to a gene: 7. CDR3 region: CAWSRQGVVGYTF. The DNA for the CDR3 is TGTGCCTGGAGCCGACAGGGGGTGGTAGGCTACACCTTC.

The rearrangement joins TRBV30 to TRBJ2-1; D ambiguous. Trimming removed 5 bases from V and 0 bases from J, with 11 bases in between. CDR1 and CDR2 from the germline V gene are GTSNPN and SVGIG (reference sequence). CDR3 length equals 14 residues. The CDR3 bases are TGTGCCTGGGAAACAGAGAACTCCTACAATGAGCAGTTCTTC. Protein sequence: CAWETENSYNEQFF. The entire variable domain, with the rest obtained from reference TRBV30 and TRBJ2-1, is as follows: SQTIHQWPATLVQPVGSPLSLECTVEGTSNPNLYWYRQAAGRGLQLLFYSVGIGQISSEVPQNLSASRPQDRQFILSSKKLLLSDSGFYLCAWETENSYNEQFFGPGTRLTVL.

The CDR3: CASSALPGQDQPQHF. As DNA, the CDR3 is TGTGCCAGCAGCGCCTTACCGGGACAGGATCAGCCCCAGCATTTT. The chain employs TRBV5-4 and TRBJ1-5; 8 bases match TRBD1. J lost 5 bases, V lost 4 bases, and 8 bases had no gene match. In germline, CDR1 is SGHNT, CDR2 YYREEE (reference sequence). This CDR3 is 15 amino acids long.

For the CDR3, the DNA is TGTGCCAGCAGCCACCTTGCGTCTGGCTACACCTTC. Translation gives CASSHLASGYTF. The chain combines TRBV6-5 with TRBJ1-2, with D uncertain. V gave up 6 bases and J gave up 7 bases, with 12 bases separating them. CDR3 length: 12 residues. The germline gives CDR1 MNHEY, CDR2 SVGAGI.

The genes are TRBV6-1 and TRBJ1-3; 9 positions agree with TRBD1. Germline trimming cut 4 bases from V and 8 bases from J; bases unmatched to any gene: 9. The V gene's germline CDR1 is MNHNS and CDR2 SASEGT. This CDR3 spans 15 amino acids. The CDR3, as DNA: TGTGCCAGCAGTGTAGCGACAGGGGGGATGGACACCATATATTTT. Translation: CASSVATGGMDTIYF.

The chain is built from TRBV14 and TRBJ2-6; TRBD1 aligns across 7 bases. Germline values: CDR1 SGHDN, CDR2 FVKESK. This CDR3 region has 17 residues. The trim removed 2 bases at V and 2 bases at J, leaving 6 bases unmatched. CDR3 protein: CASSQMTGQPGANVLTF. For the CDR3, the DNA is TGTGCCAGCAGCCAAATGACAGGGCAACCTGGGGCCAACGTCCTGACTTTC.

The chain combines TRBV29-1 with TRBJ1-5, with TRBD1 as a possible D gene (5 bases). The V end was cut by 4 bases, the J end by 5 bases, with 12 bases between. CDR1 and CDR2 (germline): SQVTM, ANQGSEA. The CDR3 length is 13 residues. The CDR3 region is CSVVQGGDQPQHF. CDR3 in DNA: TGCAGCGTTGTGCAGGGTGGGGATCAGCCCCAGCATTTT.

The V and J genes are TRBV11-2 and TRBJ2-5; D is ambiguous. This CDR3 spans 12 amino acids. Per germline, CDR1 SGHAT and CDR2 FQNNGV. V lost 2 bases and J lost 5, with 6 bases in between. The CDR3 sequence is CASSLSEETQYF. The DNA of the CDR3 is TGTGCCAGCAGCTTATCTGAGGAGACCCAGTACTTC.

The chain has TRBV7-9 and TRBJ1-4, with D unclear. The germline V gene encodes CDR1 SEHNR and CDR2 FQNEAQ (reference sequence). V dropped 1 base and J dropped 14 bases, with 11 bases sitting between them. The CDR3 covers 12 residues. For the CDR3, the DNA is TGTGCCAGCAGCTTAGGGGTTTCCGGGCTGTTTTTT. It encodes CASSLGVSGLFF.

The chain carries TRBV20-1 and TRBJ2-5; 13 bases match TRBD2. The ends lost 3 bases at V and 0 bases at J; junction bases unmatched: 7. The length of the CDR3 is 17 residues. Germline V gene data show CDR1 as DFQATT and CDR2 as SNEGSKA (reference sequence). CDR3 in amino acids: CSASRLAGGPYQETQYF. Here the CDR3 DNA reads TGCAGTGCTAGTAGACTAGCGGGGGGCCCGTACCAAGAGACCCAGTACTTC.

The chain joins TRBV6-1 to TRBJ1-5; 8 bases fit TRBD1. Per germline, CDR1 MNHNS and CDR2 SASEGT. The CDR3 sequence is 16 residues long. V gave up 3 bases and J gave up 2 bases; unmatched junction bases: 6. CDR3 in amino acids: CASSDRQGNGNQPQHF. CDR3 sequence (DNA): TGTGCCAGCAGTGACCGACAGGGGAATGGCAATCAGCCCCAGCATTTT.

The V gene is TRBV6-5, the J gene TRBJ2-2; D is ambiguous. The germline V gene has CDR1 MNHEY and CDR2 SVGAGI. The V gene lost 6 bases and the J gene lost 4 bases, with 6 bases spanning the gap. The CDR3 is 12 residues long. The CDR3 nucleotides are TGTGCCAGCAGCCCCTTCACCGGGGAGCTGTTTTTT. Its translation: CASSPFTGELFF.

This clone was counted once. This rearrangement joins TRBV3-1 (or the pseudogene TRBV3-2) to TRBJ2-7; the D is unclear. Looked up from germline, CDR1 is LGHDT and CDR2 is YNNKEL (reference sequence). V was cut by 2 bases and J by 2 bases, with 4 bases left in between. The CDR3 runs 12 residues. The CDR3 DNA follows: TGTGCCAGCAGCCAACTAGCCTACGAGCAGTACTTC. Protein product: CASSQLAYEQYF.

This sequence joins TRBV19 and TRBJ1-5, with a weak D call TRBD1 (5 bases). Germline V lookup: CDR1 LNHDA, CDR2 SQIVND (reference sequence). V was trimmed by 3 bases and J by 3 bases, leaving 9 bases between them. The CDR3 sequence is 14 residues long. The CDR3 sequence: CASSMAGYNQPQHF. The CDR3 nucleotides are TGTGCCAGTAGTATGGCAGGGTACAATCAGCCCCAGCATTTT.

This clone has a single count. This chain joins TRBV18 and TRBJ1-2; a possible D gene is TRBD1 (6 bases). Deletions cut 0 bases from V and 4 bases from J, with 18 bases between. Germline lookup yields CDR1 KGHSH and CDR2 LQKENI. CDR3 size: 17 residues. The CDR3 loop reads CASSPPLGGGNIYGYTF. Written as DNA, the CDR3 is TGTGCCAGCTCACCACCCCTCGGGGGGGGCAATATCTATGGCTACACCTTC.

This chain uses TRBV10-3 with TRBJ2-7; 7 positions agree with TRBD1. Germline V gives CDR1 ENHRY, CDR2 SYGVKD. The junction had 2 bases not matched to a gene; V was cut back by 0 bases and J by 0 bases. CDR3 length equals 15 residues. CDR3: CAISESGGLSYEQYF. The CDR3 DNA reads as TGTGCCATCAGTGAGTCAGGGGGCCTCTCCTACGAGCAGTACTTC.